This T cell receptor (beta chain) was recovered during a study of T cell repertoires in cytomegalovirus infection. Broader study findings: HLA-C-restricted TCR beta clonotypes specific for CMV led the ex vivo response.

Via MiXCR, TCRdb re-called the reads, giving one row per CDR3 protein. The sample yields around 630,000 distinct CDR3 sequences, less than 25% seen once. V lost 0 bases and J 1 base, leaving 5 bases between the germline ends. This CDR3 is 13 amino acids long. CDR1 is SGDLS, CDR2 YYNGEE, per germline. Note on this clonotype: Its antigen is not known.

Source material: CD8+ T cells from PBMCs. This chain uses TRBV9 with TRBJ2-7; D not resolved. The sequence was obtained from a human donor in good health (CMV status not recorded). Some clones in this sample may be carry-over from other donors' samples. CDR3 sequence (DNA): TGTGCCAGCAGCGTAGTCCCATCCTACGAGCAGTACTTC. It specifies CASSVVPSYEQYF.